This is a list of T cell receptor beta chains from one sample in a study of OX40 agonist ivuxolimab in advanced cancers. TCRdb keeps only in-frame clones here, not all; method: immunoSEQ multiplex PCR. The table records around 94,000 clones, roughly 90% of them present only once. The source material was CD4+ or CD8+ T cells sorted from blood, sampled in a trial of the OX40 agonist ivuxolimab. Receptors were obtained from an adult with an advanced solid tumor such as melanoma, head and neck, liver or kidney cancer. The CDR3 runs from the conserved cysteine through the conserved F or W. The order of the fields is D gene, V gene, clone size, J gene, CDR3 DNA, CDR3 protein. A D gene is named only where the DNA matches it firmly. Size is omitted from some rows. Given values are once, few, many or a class for expanded clones.

TRBD2	TRBV9	-	TRBJ2-1	TGTGCCAGCAGCGAAACCGGGGGGGCCAAGCAGTTCTTC	CASSETGGAKQFF
-	TRBV6-6	once	TRBJ1-1	TGTGCCAGCAGTTACTCCGTTTGGGCGAACACTGAAGCTTTCTTT	CASSYSVWANTEAFF
-	TRBV6-5	-	TRBJ2-2	TGTGCCAGCAGTTACAGGGGAAGCACCGGGGAGCTGTTTTTT	CASSYRGSTGELFF
-	TRBV9	-	TRBJ2-3	TGTGCCAGCAGCGCCCCCCTTGGGGCGGGGTTAAGCACGGATACGCAGTATTTT	CASSAPLGAGLSTDTQYF
-	TRBV28	-	TRBJ2-5	TGTGCCAGCAGTTTAGGGTCAGGGCTGGAGACCCAGTACTTC	CASSLGSGLETQYF
-	TRBV19	-	TRBJ2-7	TGTGCCAGTAGTACCGGACGCGAGCAGTACTTC	CASSTGREQYF
TRBD1	TRBV5-1	-	TRBJ2-2	TGCGCCAGCAGCTTCACAGGGGGGACTACCGGGGAGCTGTTTTTT	CASSFTGGTTGELFF
-	TRBV7-7	once	TRBJ2-5	TGTGCTAGCAGCTTAGTCCCCAGGGGTTTGGAGACCCAGTACTTC	CASSLVPRGLETQYF
-	TRBV6-5	-	TRBJ1-2	TGTGCCAGCAGTCCACGTCCTTGGGGGGTGTATGGCTACACCTTC	CASSPRPWGVYGYTF
TRBD1	TRBV30	-	TRBJ2-3	TGTGCCTGGAGTGAGGACAGGGGTACAGATACGCAGTATTTT	CAWSEDRGTDTQYF
TRBD1	TRBV25-1	-	TRBJ2-7	TGTGCCAGCAGCCCCGACAGGGAACCCCCCGAGCAGTACTTC	CASSPDREPPEQYF
-	TRBV9	-	TRBJ2-7	TGTGCCAGCAGCGTAGGAGGGGGGGATACCTACGAGCAGTACTTC	CASSVGGGDTYEQYF
-	TRBV4-3	-	TRBJ2-7	TGCGCCAGCAGCCCATCGACTAGCTCCTACGAGCAGTACTTC	CASSPSTSSYEQYF
TRBD2	TRBV7-8	-	TRBJ2-7	TGTGCCAGCAGCTTATCTAGCGGGGGCTACGAGCAGTACTTC	CASSLSSGGYEQYF
TRBD1	TRBV5-4	-	TRBJ2-7	TGTGCCAGCAGCTTAGAAGGGGGCGCGGCCTACGAGCAGTACTTC	CASSLEGGAAYEQYF
-	TRBV9	-	TRBJ2-5	TGTGCCAGCAGCGTAGCGGGGGCTCAAGAGACCCAGTACTTC	CASSVAGAQETQYF
-	TRBV2	-	TRBJ1-5	TGTGCCAGCAAGGGGGAAGCTGGGAATCAGCCCCAGCATTTT	CASKGEAGNQPQHF
TRBD2	TRBV7-6	-	TRBJ2-1	TGTGCCAGCAGCTTCTATCTAGCGGAAGTGGTTTCCTACAATGAGCAGTTCTTC	CASSFYLAEVVSYNEQFF
TRBD2	TRBV27	once	TRBJ2-7	TGTGCCAGCAGTTTACTTAGCGGGGGGCCTATGGAGCAGTACTTC	CASSLLSGGPMEQYF
-	TRBV6-5	-	TRBJ1-2	TGTGCCAGCAGTTACTCCCCCCGAGGGGTGGACTATGGCTACACCTTC	CASSYSPRGVDYGYTF
TRBD1	TRBV10-1	-	TRBJ2-4	TGCGCCAGCAGTGAGACAGGGGACATTCAGTACTTC	CASSETGDIQYF
-	TRBV13	-	TRBJ2-7	TGTGCCAGCAGCTCCGCAGTGGCGGACTACGAGCAGTACTTC	CASSSAVADYEQYF
-	TRBV5-8	-	TRBJ1-5	TGTGCCAGCCTGAACAGGGTTGGCAATCAGCCCCAGCATTTT	CASLNRVGNQPQHF
-	TRBV27	once	TRBJ2-1	TGTGCCAGCAGTTTACTTGCGGGGACTTACAATGAGCAGTTCTTC	CASSLLAGTYNEQFF
TRBD2	TRBV5-6	-	TRBJ2-7	TGTGCCAGCAGCTTGGCTGTTAGCGGGGGATCCTACGAGCAGTACTTC	CASSLAVSGGSYEQYF
TRBD1	TRBV15	-	TRBJ1-5	TGTGCCACCACACCGGGACAGGGGTCGAGGAGCAATCAGCCCCAGCATTTT	CATTPGQGSRSNQPQHF
-	TRBV5-6	-	TRBJ1-1	TGTGCCAGCAGCCCGGACAGCCTCACTGAAGCTTTCTTT	CASSPDSLTEAFF
TRBD1	TRBV19	-	TRBJ2-7	TGTGCCAGTAGTTCGGGACAGGGAAGGAACGAGCAGTACTTC	CASSSGQGRNEQYF
-	TRBV7-2	-	TRBJ2-5	TGTGCCAGCAGCTTAGGAGGGGGGAGAGAGACCCAGTACTTC	CASSLGGGRETQYF
-	TRBV11-3	-	TRBJ2-3	TGTGCCAGCAGCTCCCGTGAGGGGCTGGACACAGATACGCAGTATTTT	CASSSREGLDTDTQYF
-	TRBV4-1	few	TRBJ1-5	TGCGCCAGCAGCCAAGGGGGCGCCGGCAATCAGCCCCAGCATTTT	CASSQGGAGNQPQHF
TRBD2	TRBV5-1	-	TRBJ2-7	TGCGCCAGCAGCTACTACCCTAGCGGGAGGGCGGAGTACGAGCAGTACTTC	CASSYYPSGRAEYEQYF
TRBD1	TRBV2	-	TRBJ2-7	TGTGCCAGCGGTTCACGGGACAGCCTCTACGAGCAGTACTTC	CASGSRDSLYEQYF
-	TRBV19	once	TRBJ1-2	TGTGCCAGTAGTCCGGACGGCCTCGGTGGGTATGGCTACACCTTC	CASSPDGLGGYGYTF
-	TRBV6-5	-	TRBJ1-5	TGTGCCAGCAGCCAAGGGACGGCCAATCAGCCCCAGCATTTT	CASSQGTANQPQHF
TRBD2	TRBV2	once	TRBJ2-3	TGTGCCAGCAGGGGGACTATCACAGATACGCAGTATTTT	CASRGTITDTQYF
TRBD1	TRBV7-9	-	TRBJ1-5	TGTGCCAGCAGCTTAACGGGACAGCCCAATCAGCCCCAGCATTTT	CASSLTGQPNQPQHF
-	TRBV6-6	-	TRBJ1-2	TGTGCCAGCAGTTACTCGGGAGAATACTATGGCTACACCTTC	CASSYSGEYYGYTF
TRBD1	TRBV9	-	TRBJ1-1	TGTGCCAGCAGTGGGACAGGGCCTTATCCGAACACTGAAGCTTTCTTT	CASSGTGPYPNTEAFF
-	TRBV15	-	TRBJ2-2	TGTGCCACCACCTTTTACCGGGGTGGCACCGGGGAGCTGTTTTTT	CATTFYRGGTGELFF